This is a list of T cell receptor beta chains from one sample in a study of identical twins. TCRdb fed the 5' RACE reads into MiXCR, producing one record per CDR3 protein. The sample holds 500,000 to 650,000 distinct CDR3 sequences; 7.1% are singletons and the top ten take roughly 1.6%. This sample also belongs to another study, concerning yellow fever vaccine responses in identical twins.

Sequences were obtained from PBMCs. These receptors all stem from a young woman in good health. Each CDR3 is given with its conserved first and last residue. Each record gives: D gene, clone size, V gene, J gene, CDR3 protein, CDR3 DNA. D genes are given only for firm matches. Only part of the rows carry a size: once, few, many, or a class if the clone is expanded.

-	many	TRBV12-3/TRBV12-4	TRBJ2-3	CASSWGTGSTDTQYF	TGTGCCAGCAGTTGGGGGACGGGAAGCACAGATACGCAGTATTTT
TRBD1	few	TRBV29-1	TRBJ2-6	CSVVQGASGANVLTF	TGCAGCGTTGTACAGGGGGCATCTGGGGCCAACGTCCTGACTTTC
-	many	TRBV25-1	TRBJ1-1	CASSELQARNTEAFF	TGTGCCAGCAGTGAACTACAGGCGAGGAACACTGAAGCTTTCTTT
-	many	TRBV29-1	TRBJ2-1	CSGAWVDEQFF	TGCAGCGGTGCTTGGGTAGATGAGCAGTTCTTC
-	few	TRBV15	TRBJ2-3	CATSRDRKRTTDTQYF	TGTGCCACCAGCAGAGATCGCAAGAGGACCACAGATACGCAGTATTTT
-	many	TRBV7-8	TRBJ2-2	CASSLVDTGITGELFF	TGTGCCAGCAGCTTAGTGGACACAGGGATTACCGGGGAGCTGTTTTTT
TRBD1	few	TRBV3-1	TRBJ2-1	CASSQDRGFFNEQFF	TGTGCCAGCAGCCAAGACAGGGGGTTCTTCAATGAGCAGTTCTTC
-	-	TRBV2	TRBJ2-5	CASRLTPNQETQYF	TGTGCCAGCAGGTTGACCCCTAACCAAGAGACCCAGTACTTC
TRBD2	many	TRBV20-1	TRBJ2-1	CSATRTSGRAHNEQFF	TGCAGTGCTACGCGGACTAGCGGGAGGGCCCACAATGAGCAGTTCTTC
-	-	TRBV20-1	TRBJ1-5	CSARRLGNSNQPQHF	TGCAGTGCTAGAAGGTTAGGAAATAGCAATCAGCCCCAGCATTTT
-	-	TRBV29-1	TRBJ1-1	CSVGGQGSTEAFF	TGCAGCGTTGGGGGGCAGGGGAGCACTGAAGCTTTCTTT